One sample yielded the 19 T cell receptor beta chains listed below, sequenced in a study of blood T cell repertoires in COVID-19 (dated by TCRdb to 2018 to 2020). The method was the immunoSEQ multiplex PCR assay. TCRdb mirrors the immuneACCESS table, restricted to in-frame sequences. Some clones are absent from its copies; in checked studies, under half trace to an unresolved V gene, and the reason for the others is unknown. Across this sample there are about 120,000 clones, with 77% seen only once. The ten largest clonotypes hold over 7% of the sample. Sequencing input: peripheral blood. The origin of the receptors is a human donor in a cohort sampled during active COVID-19.

The CDR3 region is CAISEGAARGNTIYF. As DNA, the CDR3 is TGTGCCATCAGTGAGGGGGCTGCGAGAGGAAACACCATATATTTT. The chain uses TRBV10-3 and TRBJ1-3; tentatively, D is TRBD1 (5 bases). CDR3 length equals 15 residues. Trimming stripped 2 bases from V and 4 bases from J, with 12 bases between. CDR1 ENHRY and CDR2 SYGVKD come from the germline V gene.

This rearrangement joins TRBV20-1 to TRBJ2-7; 8 bases line up with TRBD2. This CDR3 region has 16 residues. The junction had 15 bases not matched to a gene; V was cut back by 3 bases and J by 5 bases. From germline, CDR1 is DFQATT and CDR2 SNEGSKA (reference sequence). CDR3 amino acids: CSASSGRDSSLHEQYF. CDR3 DNA: TGCAGTGCTAGTTCCGGGAGGGACTCGAGTCTCCACGAGCAGTACTTC.

By sample fraction, this clone is medium-sized. Other nucleotide sequences from this sample produce the same CDR3. The V and J genes are TRBV5-4 and TRBJ1-2, with D unclear. Germline V lookup: CDR1 SGHNT, CDR2 YYREEE (reference sequence). This CDR3 contains 12 residues. Trimming shortened V by 5 bases and J by 1 base, and 6 bases separated the two germline ends. The CDR3 DNA reads TGTGCCAGCAGATCCAGTAACTATGGCTACACCTTC. Translated, it gives CASRSSNYGYTF.

CDR3 coding DNA: TGTGCCAGCAGTTACTCTCCGGGAGTGTACGAGCAGTACTTC. Residues: CASSYSPGVYEQYF. The chain has TRBV6-5 and TRBJ2-7, with D tentatively TRBD2 (6 bases). The CDR3 loop spans 14 amino acids. V shed 0 bases and J shed 4 bases, with 10 bases lying between them. Germline CDR1 is MNHEY and CDR2 is SVGAGI.

The V call is TRBV7-9, the J call TRBJ2-7, with a tentative D call TRBD2 (6 bases). V lost 0 bases and J 0 bases, leaving 9 bases between the germline ends. The CDR3 is made up of 15 amino acids. CDR1 is SEHNR, CDR2 FQNEAQ, per germline (reference sequence). CDR3 sequence reads: CASSLAHGGSYEQYF. The DNA for the CDR3 is TGTGCCAGCAGCTTAGCACACGGGGGCTCCTACGAGCAGTACTTC. The variable domain in full, completed from reference TRBV7-9 and TRBJ2-7, reads DTGVSQNPRHKITKRGQNVTFRCDPISEHNRLYWYRQTLGQGPEFLTYFQNEAQLEKSRLLSDRFSAERPKGSFSTLEIQRTEQGDSAMYLCASSLAHGGSYEQYFGPGTRLTVT.

The V and J genes are TRBV29-1 and TRBJ1-3; 8 bases agree with TRBD1. The junction had 5 bases not matched to a gene; V was cut back by 6 bases and J by 4 bases. Germline loops: CDR1 SQVTM, CDR2 ANQGSEA. CDR3 length: 13 residues. The CDR3 bases are TGCAGCGTCTGGACAGGGCCAGGAAACACCATATATTTT. It is translated as CSVWTGPGNTIYF.

The chain uses TRBV7-6 and TRBJ1-6; the D gene is possibly TRBD1 (6 bases). Germline V gives CDR1 SGHVS, CDR2 FNYEAQ. The CDR3 consists of 15 residues. The V end lost 1 base, the J end lost 6 bases, and 10 bases lay between the germline ends. CDR3 protein: CASSLVQGSNSPLHF. Written as DNA, the CDR3 is TGTGCCAGCAGCTTAGTGCAGGGGTCTAATTCACCCCTCCACTTT.

The chain recombines TRBV7-8 with TRBJ2-7, with 7 bases aligning to TRBD1. This CDR3 region has 15 residues. Trimming removed 4 bases from V and 0 bases from J; junction bases left unmatched: 6. Germline assignment: CDR1 SGHVS and CDR2 FQNEAQ. The CDR3 region has the DNA TGTGCCAGCAGCTCCTTACAGGGGCCCTCCTACGAGCAGTACTTC. It translates to CASSSLQGPSYEQYF.

The gene calls are TRBV4-2 and TRBJ2-5; tentatively, D is TRBD1 (6 bases). Germline V CDR1 and CDR2: LGHNA, YNFKEQ. The CDR3 sequence is 14 residues long. Trimming took 0 bases from V and 8 from J, leaving 13 bases between them. This chain's CDR3 is CASSQERGSGTQYF. The CDR3 region has the DNA TGTGCCAGCAGCCAAGAGAGGGGGTCAGGAACCCAGTACTTC.

V and J are TRBV18 and TRBJ1-3; D is uncertain. The germline V and J ends were trimmed by 3 bases and 0 bases, with 9 bases remaining between them. Germline CDR1 is KGHSH and CDR2 is LQKENI. The CDR3 has 15 amino acids. CDR3 protein: CASSPQVSSGNTIYF. CDR3 bases: TGTGCCAGCTCACCTCAGGTGAGCTCTGGAAACACCATATATTTT.

J is TRBJ1-1 and V is TRBV5-8; 10 bases agree with TRBD1. The CDR3 totals 15 residues. J gave up 7 bases and V 4 bases, and 10 bases lay outside the gene matches. Germline CDR1 SGHTS, CDR2 YDEGEE. CDR3 sequence reads: CASSLRTGGVIEAFF. The CDR3 DNA follows: TGTGCCAGCAGCCTCCGGACAGGGGGAGTTATTGAAGCTTTCTTT.

This clone was observed a few times. The V and J genes are TRBV6-4 and TRBJ1-2; no clear D gene. Trimming shortened V by 5 bases and J by 4 bases, and 14 bases separated the two germline ends. The CDR3 runs 14 residues. Germline CDR1 is MRHNA and CDR2 is SNTAGT. As DNA, the CDR3 is TGTGCCAGCAGTAACTACGGGGAGCCCTATGGCTACACCTTC. This codes for CASSNYGEPYGYTF.

The CDR3 nucleotides read TGCGCCAGCAGGGGGGGACAGGGAGGGTACGAGCAGTACTTC. This translates into CASRGGQGGYEQYF. The chain uses TRBV10-2 and TRBJ2-7; 9 bases align to TRBD1. V trimming: 6 bases; J trimming: 4 bases; junction bases outside the gene matches: 7. This CDR3 has 14 amino acids. CDR1 WSHSY and CDR2 SAAADI come from the germline V gene.

This chain uses TRBV3-1 (or the pseudogene TRBV3-2) with TRBJ1-4; possible D gene TRBD1, 6 bases. The CDR3 consists of 17 residues. Between the trimmed V and J ends, which lost 1 base and 6 bases, there was a span of 18 bases. CDR1 and CDR2 from the germline V gene are LGHDT and YNNKEL (reference sequence). CDR3 region: CASSQVKAQGLDEKLFF. In DNA, the CDR3 is TGTGCCAGCAGCCAAGTCAAAGCTCAGGGGTTGGATGAAAAACTGTTTTTT.

Only a few counts were recorded for this clone. This sequence joins TRBV11-2 and TRBJ1-5, with D maybe TRBD1 (6 bases). The CDR3 is 14 amino acids. Germline CDR1 SGHAT, CDR2 FQNNGV. Deletions cut 4 bases from V and 2 bases from J, with 9 bases between. CDR3 region: CASSSRQGNQPQHF. In DNA form, the CDR3 reads TGTGCCAGCAGCTCTCGACAGGGCAATCAGCCCCAGCATTTT. Full variable domain (rest looked up from reference TRBV11-2 and TRBJ1-5): EAGVAQSPRYKIIEKRQSVAFWCNPISGHATLYWYQQILGQGPKLLIQFQNNGVVDDSQLPKDRFSAERLKGVDSTLKIQPAKLEDSAVYLCASSSRQGNQPQHFGDGTRLSIL.

This CDR3 reads CASSLARQGYGYTF. The CDR3 coding sequence is TGCGCCAGCAGCTTGGCTAGACAGGGCTATGGCTACACCTTC. The J gene is TRBJ1-2, the V gene TRBV5-1, with 7 positions matching TRBD1. V was clipped by 0 bases and J by 4 bases; unmatched bases: 3. Looked up from germline, CDR1 is SGHRS and CDR2 is YFSETQ. The CDR3 extends over 14 amino acids.

V gene TRBV18 combines with J gene TRBJ1-2; 8 bases fit TRBD1. V trimming: 7 bases; J trimming: 7 bases; junction bases outside the gene matches: 23. CDR1 is KGHSH, CDR2 LQKENI, per germline. This CDR3 has 18 residues. CDR3 bases: TGTGCCAGCTTCTCGGAAAAAGGACAGGGAGGGCCCCTACTTGGCTACACCTTC. Its translation is CASFSEKGQGGPLLGYTF.

The CDR3 here is CASSLWGQGVYEQYF. CDR3 bases: TGCGCCAGCAGCTTGTGGGGACAGGGTGTCTACGAGCAGTACTTC. The chain recombines TRBV5-1 with TRBJ2-7; 9 positions match TRBD1. Unmatched junction bases numbered 5, after V lost 1 base and J lost 3 bases. CDR3 length: 15 amino acids. Germline CDR1 and CDR2: SGHRS and YFSETQ.

This clone was detected a few times. The chain carries TRBV2 and TRBJ2-5, with 10 bases identical to TRBD2. Germline-derived CDR1 and CDR2 are SNHLY and FYNNEI. The CDR3 runs to 14 residues. The trim removed 5 bases at V and 5 bases at J, leaving 5 bases unmatched. The CDR3 region is CASSRERGGETQYF. The CDR3 DNA follows: TGTGCCAGCAGTAGGGAGCGGGGGGGCGAGACCCAGTACTTC.